This TCR beta chain derives from a study of shared clonotypes between healthy human individuals. The overall study: A donor's plate count was three for CD4 naive and three for CD4 memory; CD8 naive had two and CD8 memory one. The study's findings and limits: The expectation was that sequencing depth would affect clonotype sharing among donors.

CDR3 length: 16 residues. The V gene's germline CDR1 is SGHRS and CDR2 YFSETQ. With 0 bases removed from V and 0 bases from J, the gap between germline ends came to 10 bases. Sequencing was at deep level. The repertoire was sequenced with immunoSEQ multiplex PCR; TCRdb's copy has only in-frame clones and lacks some. The sample consists of fewer than 850,000 clones, 55% to 75% of them appearing once. This clone was detected only once. The target antigen is unknown. V and J are TRBV5-1 and TRBJ2-1; D remains ambiguous. Sequencing was done on a sample of memory CD4+ T cells sorted from blood. Subset: CD45RA-negative fraction. This clonotype was sampled from a woman aged 25-40 years in good health. The CDR3 loop reads CASSLGTGASYNEQFF. As DNA, the CDR3 is TGCGCCAGCAGCTTGGGGACGGGCGCCTCCTACAATGAGCAGTTCTTC.